Listed below are T cell receptor beta chains from one sample, sequenced in a study of blood T cell repertoires in COVID-19. Sequenced by immunoSEQ multiplex PCR; TCRdb stores in-frame clones only, minus some. The data show 250,000 or so clones, over 80% seen once. The sample consisted of peripheral blood. All receptors come from a human donor in a cohort sampled during active COVID-19. Each CDR3 is given with its conserved first and last residue. The order of the fields is V gene, D gene, clone size, J gene, CDR3 DNA, CDR3 protein. The D gene is left open where the match is weak. Clone sizes are given selectively: once, few, many, or a class where the clone is expanded.

>TRBV6-5|-|-|TRBJ2-7
TGTGCCAGCAGGTGGCTCCACGAGCAGTACTTC
CASRWLHEQYF
>TRBV5-1|TRBD1|once|TRBJ2-7
TGCGCCAGCAGCAGGGCCGGGACAGGGCGAATCTACGAGCAGTACTTC
CASSRAGTGRIYEQYF
>TRBV27|TRBD1|few|TRBJ1-2
TGTGCCAGCCTCCGGACAGGGTCAGACTATGGCTACACCTTC
CASLRTGSDYGYTF
>TRBV7-8|-|once|TRBJ1-5
TGTGCCAGCAGCTTAGAGGCAGCGGGGGCGAATCAGCCCCAGCATTTT
CASSLEAAGANQPQHF
>TRBV6-6|-|-|TRBJ1-4
TGTGCCAGCAGTTACATCGCGCGGGGGCGAGGTGAAAAACTGTTTTTT
CASSYIARGRGEKLFF
>TRBV7-6|-|-|TRBJ2-2
TGTGCCAGCAGCCACAGACGGACAAGGAACACCGGGGAGCTGTTTTTT
CASSHRRTRNTGELFF
>TRBV2|-|-|TRBJ1-4
TGTGCCAGCAGCCTAGGGGGGGATATGAAAAAACTGTTTTTT
CASSLGGDMKKLFF
>TRBV5-1|TRBD2|few|TRBJ2-7
TGCGCCAGCAGCCATGGACTAGTTGGGTACGAGCAGTACTTC
CASSHGLVGYEQYF
>TRBV14|-|-|TRBJ1-1
TGTGCCAGCAGCCAAGATCCTCCCTCGAACACTGAAGCTTTCTTT
CASSQDPPSNTEAFF
>TRBV27|TRBD1|medium-sized|TRBJ1-1
TGTGCCAGCAGTTTTTCAACAGGGGCGGCGAACACTGAAGCTTTCTTT
CASSFSTGAANTEAFF
>TRBV3-1/TRBV3-2|-|-|TRBJ2-3
TGTGCCAGCAGCCAAAATGCGGGCACAGATACGCAGTATTTT
CASSQNAGTDTQYF
>TRBV27|TRBD2|-|TRBJ2-7
TGTGCCAGCAGTAAGGGACTAGCGGGAACCTACGAGCAGTACTTC
CASSKGLAGTYEQYF
>TRBV24-1|-|-|TRBJ2-1
TGTGCCACCAGTGAGGGGAGGCCCTTTTACAATGAGCAGTTCTTC
CATSEGRPFYNEQFF
>TRBV28|-|-|TRBJ2-3
TGTGCCAGCAGTTTCCCCCCCGGCGGGTATACAGATACGCAGTATTTT
CASSFPPGGYTDTQYF
>TRBV6-1|-|-|TRBJ1-3
TGTGCCAGCAGTGAAGCGCAGGGGTGGGGAAACACCATATATTTT
CASSEAQGWGNTIYF
>TRBV6-5|TRBD1|-|TRBJ1-4
TGTGCCAGCAGTTACGACAGGGAGGAAAAACTGTTTTTT
CASSYDREEKLFF
>TRBV19|-|-|TRBJ1-5
TGTGCCAGTAGTATAAAGGGGTCAAATCAGCCCCAGCATTTT
CASSIKGSNQPQHF
>TRBV10-1|TRBD2|-|TRBJ2-1
TGCGCCAGCAGTAGGACTAGCGGGGTATACAATGAGCAGTTCTTC
CASSRTSGVYNEQFF
>TRBV9|TRBD2|-|TRBJ2-3
TGTGCCAGCAGCGTAGCTACTCGGGCGGGGGGGACAGATACGCAGTATTTT
CASSVATRAGGTDTQYF
>TRBV6-2/TRBV6-3|-|-|TRBJ1-2
TGTGCCAGCAGTTACTCGACAAGTTATGGCTACACCTTC
CASSYSTSYGYTF
>TRBV7-9|-|few|TRBJ2-5
TGTGCCAGCAGCTCCGGGGAGACCCAGTACTTC
CASSSGETQYF
>TRBV6-5|-|-|TRBJ1-4
TGTGCCAGCAGTTACTCCGCCCGGGGTGAAAAACTGTTTTTT
CASSYSARGEKLFF
>TRBV24-1|TRBD2|-|TRBJ2-3
TGTGCCACCAGTGACCCAGCGGGAGCAGGCACAGATACGCAGTATTTT
CATSDPAGAGTDTQYF
>TRBV11-2|-|-|TRBJ1-2
TGTGCCAGCAGCTTAACTGGCAGGATGTCTGGCTACACCTTC
CASSLTGRMSGYTF
>TRBV10-3|TRBD1|-|TRBJ1-1
TGTGCCATCCAGGGGACAGGGGGCACGCCGAACACTGAAGCTTTCTTT
CAIQGTGGTPNTEAFF
>TRBV5-6|TRBD1|-|TRBJ1-4
TGTGCCAGCAGCTCGGACAGGAATGAAAAACTGTTTTTT
CASSSDRNEKLFF
>TRBV10-3|-|-|TRBJ1-4
TGTGCCATCAGTGACCCGTTACAGGGTTCGGGAGAAAAACTGTTTTTT
CAISDPLQGSGEKLFF
>TRBV6-6|-|few|TRBJ1-5
TGTGCCAGCAGTTACTATCGGGGGGAGCCCCAGCATTTT
CASSYYRGEPQHF
>TRBV6-5|-|-|TRBJ1-6
TGTGCCAGCAGTCCCGAGAGGGCGGAGAGGCCCCTCCACTTT
CASSPERAERPLHF
>TRBV6-1|-|once|TRBJ2-7
TGTGCCAGCAGTGACCTAACCGCTACGAGGCAGTACTTC
CASSDLTATRQYF
>TRBV5-4|-|-|TRBJ1-1
TGTGCCAGCAGCTGGGAGCTGGGGGCCGATGTTAGCTTT
CASSWELGADVSF
>TRBV24-1|-|-|TRBJ1-1
TGTGCCACCAGTGATCGGGTAGGGGGAACTGAAGCTTTCTTT
CATSDRVGGTEAFF
>TRBV28|-|-|TRBJ1-5
TGTGCCAGCAGTTTAGGGGGCAGGGTGAGACAGCCCCAGCATTTT
CASSLGGRVRQPQHF
>TRBV27|-|-|TRBJ2-7
TGTGCCAGCAGTTATATGCGACGTCAGGGCCGCTCCTACGAGCAGTACTTC
CASSYMRRQGRSYEQYF
>TRBV30|-|once|TRBJ1-4
TGTGCCTGGAGCATCAGGTCCGGTGGTACGAATGAAAAACTGTTTTTT
CAWSIRSGGTNEKLFF
>TRBV28|TRBD2|-|TRBJ2-1
TGTGCCAGCAGTTCCCCCGGACTAGCGGGGAAGACTCCAACTACTAAGGAGCAGTTCTTC
CASSSPGLAGKTPTTKEQFF
>TRBV6-4|TRBD2|many|TRBJ2-1
TGTGCCAGCAGTGCCGGGACTAGCGGGGACAATGAGCAGTTCTTC
CASSAGTSGDNEQFF
>TRBV18|-|once|TRBJ1-2
TGTGCCAGCTCACCTTCCGCGAACTATGGCTACACCTTC
CASSPSANYGYTF
>TRBV30|-|-|TRBJ1-1
TGTGCCTGGAAACATAAGGGGGGGCGGAACACTGAAGCTTTCTTT
CAWKHKGGRNTEAFF
>TRBV11-2|-|once|TRBJ1-1
TGTGCCAGCGTCTTGGGGGGTGGGGTAACTGAAGCTTTCTTT
CASVLGGGVTEAFF
>TRBV10-2|TRBD2|-|TRBJ2-6
TGCGCCAGCAGTGATAGGGACTACACCCCTGGGGCCAACGTCCTGACTTTC
CASSDRDYTPGANVLTF
>TRBV7-2|TRBD2|-|TRBJ2-1
TGTGCCAGCAGCTGGTTAGCGGGGTTCTCCTACAATGAGCAGTTCTTC
CASSWLAGFSYNEQFF
>TRBV7-3|-|once|TRBJ2-7
TGTGCCAGCAGCTTCAGACTAGGGTTCGAGCAGTACTTC
CASSFRLGFEQYF
>TRBV11-3|-|-|TRBJ2-2
TGTGCCAGCAGCTTAAGCTTGGAGACGGGAAACACCGGGGAGCTGTTTTTT
CASSLSLETGNTGELFF
>TRBV10-1|-|-|TRBJ1-4
TGCGCCAGCAGCCAACAGGGATTGAGTGAAAAACTGTTTTTT
CASSQQGLSEKLFF
>TRBV15|-|-|TRBJ2-7
TGTGCCACCAGCAGAGAATTTAGGGGGACGGGCGGAGAGCAGTACTTC
CATSREFRGTGGEQYF
>TRBV19|-|-|TRBJ2-3
TGTGCCAGTAGTATAGCGGGCAGGGGTAGCACAGATACGCAGTATTTT
CASSIAGRGSTDTQYF
>TRBV5-6|-|-|TRBJ1-4
TGTGCCAGCAGCTTGTTGTGGCAAGGGGGTAATGAAAAACTGTTTTTT
CASSLLWQGGNEKLFF
>TRBV5-5|-|-|TRBJ1-6
TGTGCCAGCAGCTTTCGGGGACGGGAGGCTTCACCCCTCCACTTT
CASSFRGREASPLHF
>TRBV9|TRBD2|-|TRBJ2-1
TGTGCCAGCAGCGCCCGCGGGCGAGCGGGAAACTTCAATGAGCAGTTCTTC
CASSARGRAGNFNEQFF
>TRBV7-2|TRBD1|-|TRBJ2-1
TGTGCCAGCAGCTGGACAGGGATAGGGGAGCAGTTCTTC
CASSWTGIGEQFF
>TRBV6-1|-|-|TRBJ2-7
TGTGCCAGCAGTGAAGCGCACCTAGCGACGACTTGGCAGTACTTC
CASSEAHLATTWQYF
>TRBV2|-|-|TRBJ1-1
TGTGCCAGCGGGGCCAACAGGGATACTGAAGCTTTCTTT
CASGANRDTEAFF
>TRBV15|TRBD1|-|TRBJ1-4
TGTGCCACCAGCAGAGCACCGACAGGGGGCAATGAAAAACTGTTTTTT
CATSRAPTGGNEKLFF
>TRBV5-4|TRBD1|-|TRBJ2-5
TGTGCCAGCAGCCCCGGACAGGGGAATATTCAAGAGACCCAGTACTTC
CASSPGQGNIQETQYF